This T cell receptor beta chain was identified in a study of T-cell reconstitution after alpha-beta-depleted transplantation in children. The CDR3 spans 13 residues. V was clipped by 2 bases and J by 6 bases, with 8 bases between them. During its preparation, the TCRbeta library received unique molecular identifiers. Via MiXCR, TCRdb re-called the PCR reads, giving one row per CDR3 protein. The repertoire holds roughly 400,000 distinct CDR3 sequences, with around 21% as singletons. This clonotype was counted many times. The TCR comes from a human donor who donated a stem cell graft to a child with acute myeloid leukemia. V usage is TRBV12-3 or TRBV12-4 and J usage is TRBJ2-1; tentative D call: TRBD1 (6 bases). This specimen consisted of PBMCs from the stem cell graft donor, obtained from the stem cell graft. The CDR3 sequence is CASSLTDSNEQFF. The CDR3, as DNA: TGTGCCAGCAGTTTAACGGACAGCAATGAGCAGTTCTTC.